A single sample gave rise to the 18 T cell receptor beta chains below, sequenced in a study of PD-1 blockade in classical Hodgkin lymphoma. Produced via immunoSEQ multiplex PCR; TCRdb's table is partial and in-frame only. The data contain 6,000 to 7,500 clones, nearly 85% of them singletons. Time point of the sample: cycle 4 day 1 (C4D1), after five to seven weeks of nivolumab. All the patients suffered relapse after autologous stem cell transplantation, and brentuximab vedotin exposure differed. The sample consisted of peripheral blood mononuclear cells (PBMCs), taken before the fourth cycle of nivolumab. The receptors were gathered from a human donor with classical Hodgkin lymphoma.

The chain employs TRBV19 and TRBJ2-1; tentatively, D is TRBD2 (7 bases). CDR3 length: 13 residues. The V end was cut by 6 bases, the J end by 4 bases, with 10 bases between. Germline CDR1 is LNHDA and CDR2 is SQIVND (reference sequence). The CDR3 spells CASSGGPYNEQFF. The CDR3 nucleotides read TGTGCCAGTAGCGGGGGGCCTTACAATGAGCAGTTCTTC. Using reference TRBV19 and TRBJ2-1 for the parts outside the CDR3, the full variable domain is DGGITQSPKYLFRKEGQNVTLSCEQNLNHDAMYWYRQDPGQGLRLIYYSQIVNDFQKGDIAEGYSVSREKKESFPLTVTSAQKNPTAFYLCASSGGPYNEQFFGPGTRLTVL.

This clone occurred once. The V and J genes are TRBV19 and TRBJ2-1; TRBD1 might be the D (5 bases). Germline V gives CDR1 LNHDA, CDR2 SQIVND (reference sequence). CDR3 size: 11 residues. Trimming left V 9 bases short and J 4 bases short, with 7 bases between. The CDR3 sequence: CASQGYNEQFF. CDR3 bases: TGTGCCAGCCAGGGTTACAATGAGCAGTTCTTC.

The V gene is TRBV6-6, the J gene TRBJ2-5; D perhaps matches TRBD1 (6 bases). This CDR3 region has 16 residues. The germline CDR1 and CDR2 sequences are MNHNY and SVGAGI (reference sequence). Between the trimmed V and J ends, which lost 4 bases and 7 bases, there was a span of 22 bases. The chain's CDR3 is CASSSNLRGRLRTQYF. The CDR3 nucleotides read TGTGCCAGCAGTTCCAATTTGAGGGGGAGATTGCGGACCCAGTACTTC.

This clone appeared once. The chain uses TRBV5-6 and TRBJ2-3, with unresolved D. CDR3 length: 14 residues. CDR1 is SGHDT, CDR2 YYEEEE, per germline. Trimming left V 0 bases short and J 1 base short, with 6 bases between. DNA of the CDR3: TGTGCCAGCAGCTTGGGCTCTGGCACAGATACGCAGTATTTT. Protein product: CASSLGSGTDTQYF.

V gene TRBV7-9 combines with J gene TRBJ1-1; no reliable D call. The germline V gene has CDR1 SEHNR and CDR2 FQNEAQ (reference sequence). Trimming took 7 bases from V and 1 from J, leaving 7 bases between them. The CDR3 is 12 amino acids. In DNA form, the CDR3 reads TGTGCCAGCAAACAGCCGAACACTGAAGCTTTCTTT. Protein product: CASKQPNTEAFF.

This clone was detected only a few times. The CDR3 nucleotides read TGTGCCAGTAGTATTGCGGGACAAGGGGGCTATGGCTACACCTTC. Amino acid sequence: CASSIAGQGGYGYTF. This rearrangement joins TRBV19 to TRBJ1-2; TRBD1 might be the D (6 bases). V shed 3 bases and J shed 4 bases, with 15 bases lying between them. CDR3 length: 15 amino acids. Germline CDR1 and CDR2: LNHDA and SQIVND (reference sequence).

This clone occurred once. The J gene is TRBJ2-1, the V gene TRBV18; D may be TRBD2 (5 bases). V lost 1 base and J 7 bases, leaving 8 bases between the germline ends. Germline values: CDR1 KGHSH, CDR2 LQKENI. This CDR3 is built from 13 residues. The CDR3 spells CASSPREINEQFF. The CDR3 coding sequence is TGTGCCAGCTCACCACGGGAGATTAATGAGCAGTTCTTC.

V is TRBV19 and J is TRBJ2-4; TRBD1 aligns across 8 bases. The V segment lost 7 bases and the J segment 3 bases; nucleotides outside the gene matches: 8. The germline gives CDR1 LNHDA, CDR2 SQIVND (reference sequence). CDR3 length: 15 residues. CDR3 nucleotides: TGTGCCAGTAAGAAGACAGGGGAGCTCAAAAACATTCAGTACTTC. Encoded protein: CASKKTGELKNIQYF.

The chain joins TRBV6-1 to TRBJ2-1; D perhaps matches TRBD1 (5 bases). The CDR3 has 17 residues. With 0 bases removed from V and 6 bases from J, the gap between germline ends came to 18 bases. Germline V CDR1 and CDR2: MNHNS, SASEGT. The CDR3 bases are TGTGCCAGCAGTGAAGCCCTTACAATGGTACAGGCCAATGAGCAGTTCTTC. It codes for CASSEALTMVQANEQFF.

V is TRBV14 and J is TRBJ1-1; D is ambiguous. The ends were cut back, 1 base at V and 5 bases at J, with 17 bases in the middle. Per germline, CDR1 SGHDN and CDR2 FVKESK. The CDR3 extends over 16 amino acids. The CDR3 protein is CASSQGAGWGVTEAFF. The CDR3 coding sequence is TGTGCCAGCAGCCAAGGGGCGGGGTGGGGTGTAACTGAAGCTTTCTTT.

This chain uses TRBV19 with TRBJ1-5, with TRBD1 as a possible D gene (6 bases). V shed 3 bases and J shed 2 bases, with 11 bases lying between them. The CDR3 is made up of 15 amino acids. Germline loops: CDR1 LNHDA, CDR2 SQIVND (reference sequence). CDR3 bases: TGTGCCAGTAGTATTAACCCAGGGGGCAATCAGCCCCAGCATTTT. This translates into CASSINPGGNQPQHF.

The chain employs TRBV18 and TRBJ2-6, with 7 bases aligning to TRBD2. Germline CDR1 reads KGHSH; CDR2 reads LQKENI. The CDR3 sequence is 17 residues long. The ends lost 2 bases at V and 1 base at J; junction bases unmatched: 5. The chain's CDR3 is CASSPIAGDSGANVLTF. CDR3 DNA: TGTGCCAGCTCACCAATTGCGGGGGATTCTGGGGCCAACGTCCTGACTTTC.

Judged by abundance, this clone is medium-sized. V is TRBV29-1 and J is TRBJ2-7, with 9 bases that match TRBD1. The V gene end was trimmed by 8 bases and the J gene end by 6 bases; junction bases not matched to a gene: 8. CDR1 is SQVTM, CDR2 ANQGSEA, per germline. The CDR3 runs to 12 residues. In nucleotides, the CDR3 is TGCAGCTTCAGACAGGGGGGAGTCGAGCAGTACTTC. Amino acids: CSFRQGGVEQYF.

The chain is built from TRBV5-1 and TRBJ2-5, with D unclear. CDR3 size: 15 residues. Trimming took 0 bases from V and 0 from J, leaving 9 bases between them. The germline V gene has CDR1 SGHRS and CDR2 YFSETQ. CDR3 DNA: TGCGCCAGCAGCTTGGTCCTTACCCACCAAGAGACCCAGTACTTC. As protein: CASSLVLTHQETQYF.

This chain connects TRBV19 to TRBJ1-4; 7 bases fit TRBD1. Germline trimming cut 5 bases from V and 4 bases from J; bases unmatched to any gene: 7. The germline CDR1 and CDR2 sequences are LNHDA and SQIVND (reference sequence). The CDR3 is 15 residues long. DNA of the CDR3: TGTGCCAGTAGTGCCTACGGACAGGTTAATGAAAAACTGTTTTTT. Encoded protein: CASSAYGQVNEKLFF.

This clone came up once. The rearrangement uses TRBV5-1 and TRBJ2-2; D could derive from TRBD1 or TRBD2 (5 bases each). The CDR3 has 14 residues. V gave up 3 bases and J gave up 3 bases, with 9 bases separating them. Germline V gives CDR1 SGHRS, CDR2 YFSETQ. In DNA form, the CDR3 reads TGCGCCAGCAGCTCCGGGACCTACACCGGGGAGCTGTTTTTT. It yields the protein CASSSGTYTGELFF. The full variable domain, in which reference TRBV5-1 and TRBJ2-2 provide the parts outside the CDR3, is KAGVTQTPRYLIKTRGQQVTLSCSPISGHRSVSWYQQTPGQGLQFLFEYFSETQRNKGNFPGRFSGRQFSNSRSEMNVSTLELGDSALYLCASSSGTYTGELFFGEGSRLTVL.

The genes are TRBV19 and TRBJ2-2; D ambiguous. Trimming shortened V by 5 bases and J by 1 base, and 14 bases separated the two germline ends. This CDR3 has 16 residues. Germline CDR1 reads LNHDA; CDR2 reads SQIVND (reference sequence). The CDR3 DNA reads as TGTGCCAGTAGTGCCTCAAGGGCTCAGAACACCGGGGAGCTGTTTTTT. This sequence encodes CASSASRAQNTGELFF.

This chain links TRBV11-2 with TRBJ2-7; 7 bases are shared with TRBD1. Germline CDR1 SGHAT, CDR2 FQNNGV. The CDR3 has 15 amino acids. The ends lost 6 bases at V and 7 bases at J; junction bases unmatched: 15. CDR3 amino acids: CASRHLGQSSGEQYF. The DNA of the CDR3 is TGTGCCAGCAGGCACCTGGGACAGTCGTCCGGGGAGCAGTACTTC.